The 6 T cell receptor beta chains below all came from one sample that was sequenced in a study of blood T cell repertoires in COVID-19 (dated by TCRdb to about 2020). The library was obtained by the immunoSEQ multiplex PCR assay. Not all clones reach the TCRdb copy of this immuneACCESS table, which keeps in-frame sequences only. Checked studies attribute under half of the gap to unresolved V genes and leave the rest unexplained. This sample has hundreds of thousands of clones in its table, and roughly 89% of those were observed once. The top ten hold roughly 1.5% of the sample. What was sequenced was PBMCs or T cells enriched from blood (not recorded which). These receptors were collected from a woman aged 18-35 years with acute COVID-19.

This clone occurred once. This chain uses TRBV11-2 with TRBJ1-1; D is possibly TRBD1 (6 bases). This CDR3 spans 16 amino acids. CDR1 is SGHAT and CDR2 is FQNNGV in the germline V gene. Deletions cut 2 bases from V and 1 base from J, with 14 bases between. The DNA of the CDR3 is TGTGCCAGCAGCTTATATCAGGGGCGTCCGAACACTGAAGCTTTCTTT. Amino acid sequence: CASSLYQGRPNTEAFF.

The V and J genes are TRBV5-5 and TRBJ2-5, with D tentatively TRBD2 (6 bases). Germline V gives CDR1 SGHKS, CDR2 YYEKEE (reference sequence). The CDR3 sequence is 15 residues long. Trimming cost V 0 bases and J 5 bases, with 14 bases left between them. CDR3 in amino acids: CASSLVGGERETQYF. CDR3 bases: TGTGCCAGCAGCTTGGTGGGAGGTGAGCGGGAGACCCAGTACTTC. The full variable domain, completed using reference TRBV5-5 and TRBJ2-5, is DAGVTQSPTHLIKTRGQQVTLRCSPISGHKSVSWYQQVLGQGPQFIFQYYEKEERGRGNFPDRFSARQFPNYSSELNVNALLLGDSALYLCASSLVGGERETQYFGPGTRLLVL.

This chain joins TRBV14 and TRBJ1-4; D remains unclear. V lost 1 base and J lost 12, with 15 bases in between. The CDR3 is 14 residues long. Looked up from germline, CDR1 is SGHDN and CDR2 is FVKESK. The CDR3 nucleotides read TGTGCCAGCAGCCAAGTGGAACCGGGATCACAACTGTTTTTT. Amino acids: CASSQVEPGSQLFF.

The chain recombines TRBV30 with TRBJ2-1, with TRBD2 identical over 8 bases. The J segment lost 3 bases and the V segment lost 3 bases, leaving 13 bases of the junction unmatched. CDR1 GTSNPN and CDR2 SVGIG come from the germline V gene (reference sequence). The CDR3 runs 17 residues. CDR3 DNA sequence: TGTGCCTGGAGCCTACTTTACGGGAGGGCCGACTACAATGAGCAGTTCTTC. Encoded protein: CAWSLLYGRADYNEQFF.

The gene calls are TRBV5-6 and TRBJ2-3; possible D gene TRBD1, 5 bases. CDR3 length: 14 amino acids. The V gene lost 2 bases and the J gene lost 3 bases, with 10 bases spanning the gap. CDR1 is SGHDT, CDR2 YYEEEE, per germline. CDR3 residues: CASSFRAGTDTQYF. CDR3 DNA sequence: TGTGCCAGCAGCTTCCGGGCAGGGACAGATACGCAGTATTTT.

Written as DNA, the CDR3 is TGTGCCAGTACCCCAGGGAGGGGCACAGATACGCAGTATTTT. Translation: CASTPGRGTDTQYF. The J gene is TRBJ2-3, the V gene TRBV19, with TRBD2 identical over 7 bases. The CDR3 consists of 14 residues. Looked up from germline, CDR1 is LNHDA and CDR2 is SQIVND (reference sequence). The trim removed 7 bases at V and 1 base at J, leaving 5 bases unmatched.